These 10 T cell receptor beta chains came from one sample sequenced in a study of OX40 agonist ivuxolimab in advanced cancers. The protocol was immunoSEQ multiplex PCR, while the TCRdb copy is restricted to in-frame clones and leaves out a portion. Among 55,000 to 70,000 clones, roughly nine tenths were seen once, and the ten largest hold 1% to 1.5%. The starting material was CD4+ or CD8+ T cells sorted from blood, obtained in a trial of the OX40 agonist ivuxolimab. The receptors shown here come from an adult with an advanced solid tumor such as melanoma, head and neck, liver or kidney cancer.

The rearrangement joins TRBV11-2 to TRBJ2-5; D not resolved. The CDR3 consists of 11 residues. Germline V gene lookup returns CDR1 SGHAT and CDR2 FQNNGV. V lost 7 bases and J lost 4, with 7 bases in between. This CDR3 is CASTRRETQYF. The CDR3 DNA follows: TGTGCCAGCACCCGCCGAGAGACCCAGTACTTC.

The rearrangement uses TRBV2 and TRBJ1-5; D is perhaps TRBD1 (6 bases). Germline CDR1 is SNHLY and CDR2 is FYNNEI. The ends were cut back, 6 bases at V and 2 bases at J, with 14 bases in the middle. This CDR3 has 15 amino acids. CDR3 region: CASRARGTGNQPQHF. The CDR3 bases are TGTGCCAGCAGGGCCAGGGGTACAGGCAATCAGCCCCAGCATTTT.

This clone came up once. The V call is TRBV29-1, the J call TRBJ2-3; 11 nucleotides match TRBD1. The germline V gene encodes CDR1 SQVTM and CDR2 ANQGSEA. This CDR3 region has 15 residues. The ends lost 6 bases at V and 0 bases at J; junction bases unmatched: 5. The CDR3 loop is CSVGQGAHSTDTQYF. In nucleotides, the CDR3 is TGCAGCGTCGGACAGGGGGCCCATAGCACAGATACGCAGTATTTT.

The chain carries TRBV11-2 and TRBJ1-4; tentative D call: TRBD1 (5 bases). V was trimmed by 5 bases and J by 7 bases, leaving 20 bases between them. Germline assignment: CDR1 SGHAT and CDR2 FQNNGV. This CDR3 spans 16 amino acids. The CDR3 protein is CASSLGAREGGEKLFF. The CDR3 DNA sequence: TGTGCCAGCAGCCTAGGGGCCCGGGAGGGAGGTGAAAAACTGTTTTTT.

V and J are TRBV11-2 and TRBJ2-3; the D gene is possibly TRBD2 (5 bases). The CDR3 contains 14 residues. Germline V CDR1 and CDR2: SGHAT, FQNNGV. The V and J ends lost 1 base and 1 base respectively, with 6 bases between them. The CDR3 spells CASSLGGRTDTQYF. DNA of the CDR3: TGTGCCAGCAGCTTAGGAGGGCGCACAGATACGCAGTATTTT.

The chain joins TRBV6-5 to TRBJ2-1; 8 nucleotides line up with TRBD1. This CDR3 spans 13 amino acids. V shed 6 bases, J shed 9 bases, and the junction held 7 bases outside the gene matches. Germline CDR1 is MNHEY and CDR2 is SVGAGI. The CDR3 nucleotides are TGTGCCAGCAGGGACGGGACAGGCGGTGAGCAGTTCTTC. It codes for CASRDGTGGEQFF.

The chain recombines TRBV9 with TRBJ1-6; D gene unclear. Trimming pared 3 bases from V and 9 bases from J, leaving 13 bases between. Per germline, CDR1 SGDLS and CDR2 YYNGEE. The CDR3 consists of 14 residues. The CDR3 coding sequence is TGTGCCAGCAGCGGTGGGGAATCGAGTTCACCCCTCCACTTT. Amino acid sequence: CASSGGESSSPLHF.

Only one count was recorded for this clone. The chain joins TRBV5-8 to TRBJ1-1; no clear D. Trimming pared 0 bases from V and 11 bases from J, leaving 5 bases between. The CDR3 covers 10 residues. Per the germline V gene, CDR1 is SGHTS and CDR2 is YDEGEE. The CDR3 reads CASSLVSAFF. The CDR3 DNA follows: TGTGCCAGCAGCTTGGTCTCGGCTTTCTTT.

This rearrangement joins TRBV11-1 to TRBJ2-5; 8 bases agree with TRBD2. Germline values: CDR1 SGHAT, CDR2 FQDESV (reference sequence). V was pared by 0 bases and J by 1 base, with 4 bases of the junction left unmatched. This CDR3 spans 16 amino acids. CDR3 nucleotides: TGTGCCAGCAGCTTAGCCCTAGCGGGTATCCAAGAGACCCAGTACTTC. It specifies CASSLALAGIQETQYF. The whole variable domain, filled in from reference TRBV11-1 and TRBJ2-5, reads EAEVAQSPRYKITEKSQAVAFWCDPISGHATLYWYRQILGQGPELLVQFQDESVVDDSQLPKDRFSAERLKGVDSTLKIQPAELGDSAMYLCASSLALAGIQETQYFGPGTRLLVL.

The rearrangement links TRBV2 to TRBJ1-5; D not resolved. Looked up from germline, CDR1 is SNHLY and CDR2 is FYNNEI. The length of the CDR3 is 13 residues. The V end was cut by 8 bases, the J end by 0 bases, with 8 bases between. CDR3 DNA sequence: TGTGCCAGCGGACGGTATAGCAATCAGCCCCAGCATTTT. As protein: CASGRYSNQPQHF. Together with reference TRBV2 and TRBJ1-5, the CDR3 gives the full variable domain: EPEVTQTPSHQVTQMGQEVILRCVPISNHLYFYWYRQILGQKVEFLVSFYNNEISEKSEIFDDQFSVERPDGSNFTLKIRSTKLEDSAMYFCASGRYSNQPQHFGDGTRLSIL.